This passage covers 22 T cell receptor beta chains from one sample sequenced in a study of early T cells in non-severe SARS-CoV-2 infection. TCRdb processed the 5' RACE reads anew with MiXCR; each CDR3 protein has one entry. The sample lists 65,000 to 80,000 distinct CDR3 sequences; approximately 13% were seen once. The sequenced sample consisted of whole blood. The source is an adult who was a healthcare worker with PCR-confirmed SARS-CoV-2 infection or an uninfected control (not recorded which).

In its sample, this clonotype was seen a few times. The chain employs TRBV20-1 and TRBJ2-1; D not resolved. V was shortened by 3 bases and J by 2 bases, with 2 bases between the two germline ends. Germline V gene sequence: CDR1 DFQATT, CDR2 SNEGSKA (reference sequence). CDR3 length equals 11 residues. The DNA of the CDR3 is TGCAGTGCTAGGACCTACAATGAGCAGTTCTTC. Translated, it gives CSARTYNEQFF.

The chain carries TRBV6-4 and TRBJ2-1; D is uncertain. In germline, CDR1 is MRHNA, CDR2 SNTAGT. CDR3 length: 13 amino acids. V gave up 3 bases and J gave up 5 bases, with 8 bases separating them. DNA of the CDR3: TGTGCCAGCAGTGAGAAGGCAAACAATGAGCAGTTCTTC. It is translated as CASSEKANNEQFF.

This clonotype has a count of ten or more. This chain links TRBV7-9 with TRBJ2-6, with D unresolved. Trimming stripped 1 base from V and 1 base from J, with 2 bases between. Germline V gives CDR1 SEHNR, CDR2 FQNEAQ (reference sequence). The CDR3 spans 14 residues. Here the CDR3 DNA reads TGTGCCAGCAGCTTAGGGTCTGGGGCCAACGTCCTGACTTTC. Translated, it gives CASSLGSGANVLTF.

In its sample, this clonotype was seen a few times. The genes are TRBV5-1 and TRBJ2-3; TRBD2 might be the D (5 bases). Germline V gene sequence: CDR1 SGHRS, CDR2 YFSETQ. Between the trimmed V and J ends, which lost 2 bases and 0 bases, there was a span of 7 bases. This CDR3 contains 14 residues. DNA for the CDR3: TGCGCCAGCAGCTTTAGCGAGAGCACAGATACGCAGTATTTT. As protein: CASSFSESTDTQYF.

The chain is built from TRBV3-1 and TRBJ2-3; no clear D. Trimming pared 1 base from V and 6 bases from J, leaving 2 bases between. The CDR3 sequence is 11 residues long. CDR1 is LGHDT and CDR2 is YNNKEL in the germline V gene (reference sequence). The CDR3 nucleotides are TGTGCCAGCAGCCAAGCCGATACGCAGTATTTT. As protein: CASSQADTQYF.

The gene calls are TRBV11-2 and TRBJ1-2, with D hard to call. Germline-derived CDR1 and CDR2 are SGHAT and FQNNGV. The CDR3 length is 14 residues. The ends were cut back, 0 bases at V and 5 bases at J, with 10 bases in the middle. The CDR3 DNA is TGTGCCAGCAGCTTAGAGGGAGGAGCATATGGCTACACCTTC. Encoded protein: CASSLEGGAYGYTF.

This clonotype was counted only a few times. The genes are TRBV6-5 and TRBJ1-6; 8 positions match TRBD1. V lost 6 bases and J lost 13; bases outside the gene matches: 11. Germline CDR1 reads MNHEY; CDR2 reads SVGAGI. The CDR3 has 14 amino acids. DNA for the CDR3: TGTGCCAGCAGGGGAGGCAGGGGGCCCATGCCCCTCCACTTT. It yields the protein CASRGGRGPMPLHF.

This chain joins TRBV28 and TRBJ1-2, with D hard to call. The CDR3 spans 12 residues. Germline values: CDR1 MDHEN, CDR2 SYDVKM. V lost 7 bases, J lost 5 bases, and 11 bases lay in between. As DNA, the CDR3 is TGTGCCAGCACCGCCCGACTATATGGCTACACCTTC. As protein: CASTARLYGYTF.

This clonotype was seen ten or more times. V usage is TRBV7-3 and J usage is TRBJ2-5; D not resolved. Trimming removed 2 bases from V and 0 bases from J, with 4 bases in between. Germline V lookup: CDR1 SGHTA, CDR2 FQGTGA. This CDR3 contains 13 residues. CDR3 DNA sequence: TGTGCCAGCAGCTTAGAGTACCAAGAGACCCAGTACTTC. This translates into CASSLEYQETQYF.

The chain joins TRBV6-2 or TRBV6-3 to TRBJ1-5; D unresolved. Germline CDR1 is MNHEY and CDR2 is SVGEGT. There are 14 residues in the CDR3. V lost 7 bases, J lost 3 bases, and 13 bases lay in between. For the CDR3, the DNA is TGTGCCAGCAACGGAGGAGTATCCAATCAGCCCCAGCATTTT. Translated, it gives CASNGGVSNQPQHF.

Only a few counts were recorded for this clonotype. The gene calls are TRBV12-3 or TRBV12-4 and TRBJ1-3; 7 bases are shared with TRBD1. The CDR3 extends over 13 amino acids. Losses at the gene ends were 5 bases for V and 4 bases for J; bases not matched to a gene: 2. The CDR3: CASSPTGGNTIYF. As DNA, the CDR3 is TGTGCCAGCAGTCCGACAGGGGGAAACACCATATATTTT.

V gene TRBV5-1 combines with J gene TRBJ2-7; D ambiguous. This CDR3 spans 14 amino acids. The germline V and J ends were trimmed by 4 bases and 2 bases, with 13 bases remaining between them. CDR1 is SGHRS, CDR2 YFSETQ, per germline. CDR3 loop: CASSQDGVAYEQYF. DNA for the CDR3: TGCGCCAGCAGCCAGGACGGAGTAGCCTACGAGCAGTACTTC. Full variable domain (remainder filled in from reference TRBV5-1 and TRBJ2-7): KAGVTQTPRYLIKTRGQQVTLSCSPISGHRSVSWYQQTPGQGLQFLFEYFSETQRNKGNFPGRFSGRQFSNSRSEMNVSTLELGDSALYLCASSQDGVAYEQYFGPGTRLTVT.

This clonotype was seen many times. The chain joins TRBV6-6 to TRBJ2-3; maybe TRBD2 (5 bases). Germline lookup yields CDR1 MNHNY and CDR2 SVGAGI (reference sequence). There are 14 residues in the CDR3. V gave up 0 bases and J gave up 2 bases, with 6 bases separating them. The CDR3 DNA reads as TGTGCCAGCAGTTACTCGGGAGCCACAGATACGCAGTATTTT. It codes for CASSYSGATDTQYF.

The rearrangement links TRBV29-1 to TRBJ2-7; 9 bases line up with TRBD2. V lost 7 bases, J lost 3 bases, and 16 bases stayed unmatched. Germline assignment: CDR1 SQVTM and CDR2 ANQGSEA. The CDR3 is 16 residues long. Here the CDR3 DNA reads TGCAGCGCCCGAGAATGGCGGGCTAGCGGGATCTACGAGCAGTACTTC. Protein: CSAREWRASGIYEQYF.

This clonotype appeared many times. The rearrangement uses TRBV27 and TRBJ1-1; D possibly corresponds to TRBD1 (6 bases). The CDR3 totals 14 residues. The V gene's germline CDR1 is MNHEY and CDR2 SMNVEV (reference sequence). The V and J ends lost 2 bases and 5 bases respectively, with 12 bases between them. The CDR3 DNA is TGTGCCAGCAGTTTAGGGGGCGTACGGACTGAAGCTTTCTTT. The encoded protein is CASSLGGVRTEAFF.

CDR3 loop: CASSSTRGLYTQYF. The CDR3 DNA is TGCGCCAGCAGTTCCACCAGGGGTTTGTATACGCAGTATTTT. V gene TRBV4-1 combines with J gene TRBJ2-3; the D gene is possibly TRBD1 (6 bases). The CDR3 consists of 14 residues. CDR1 is MGHRA, CDR2 YSYEKL, per germline. V was cut by 6 bases and J by 7 bases, with 17 bases left in between.

This chain connects TRBV11-2 to TRBJ1-2; 11 bases line up with TRBD1. V gave up 5 bases and J gave up 6 bases; unmatched junction bases: 11. Germline V gene data show CDR1 as SGHAT and CDR2 as FQNNGV. CDR3 length: 16 residues. Here the CDR3 reads CASSPAGTGGRNGYTF. CDR3 bases: TGTGCCAGCAGCCCAGCCGGGACAGGGGGAAGAAATGGCTACACCTTC.

This clonotype was found a few times. DNA of the CDR3: TGTGCCAGCTCTGGTCTTCAGACCTACGAGCAGTACTTC. Amino acids: CASSGLQTYEQYF. J is TRBJ2-7 and V is TRBV2, with unresolved D. The CDR3 contains 13 residues. The germline gives CDR1 SNHLY, CDR2 FYNNEI. Deletions cut 8 bases from V and 2 bases from J, with 13 bases between.

With respect to this clonotype: A much larger clonotype is one base distant, so this may be a read error. The chain recombines TRBV5-6 with TRBJ1-1, with D maybe TRBD1 (6 bases). The germline V gene has CDR1 SGHDT and CDR2 YYEEEE. The CDR3 has 13 residues. V gave up 4 bases and J gave up 1 base, with 8 bases separating them. The CDR3, as DNA: TGTGCCAGCAGCCGGGGGCCGAACACTGAAGCTTTCTTT. This sequence encodes CASSRGPNTEAFF.

This clonotype was counted ten times or more. V is TRBV18 and J is TRBJ1-2; unclear D gene. CDR3 length equals 14 residues. Germline values: CDR1 KGHSH, CDR2 LQKENI. V shed 0 bases and J shed 7 bases, with 12 bases lying between them. CDR3 region: CASSPPSQEGGYTF. The CDR3 coding sequence is TGTGCCAGCTCACCACCGTCCCAGGAAGGTGGCTACACCTTC.

This clonotype was observed many times. The chain couples TRBV18 to TRBJ1-1; D unresolved. V was pared by 2 bases and J by 4 bases, with 11 bases between. From germline, CDR1 is KGHSH and CDR2 LQKENI. The CDR3 extends over 14 amino acids. CDR3 nucleotide sequence: TGTGCCAGCTCACCATGCAGGCGGTGCACTGAAGCTTTCTTT. Translation gives CASSPCRRCTEAFF.

In its sample, this clonotype is medium-sized (0.01 to 0.1%). This chain connects TRBV18 to TRBJ1-2; D unresolved. The CDR3 consists of 14 residues. CDR1 and CDR2 (germline): KGHSH, LQKENI. V lost 0 bases to trimming and J lost 8 bases, with 13 bases between them. In DNA form, the CDR3 reads TGTGCCAGCTCACCACCCTTCCAGAGTGGGGGCTACACCTTC. It is translated as CASSPPFQSGGYTF.